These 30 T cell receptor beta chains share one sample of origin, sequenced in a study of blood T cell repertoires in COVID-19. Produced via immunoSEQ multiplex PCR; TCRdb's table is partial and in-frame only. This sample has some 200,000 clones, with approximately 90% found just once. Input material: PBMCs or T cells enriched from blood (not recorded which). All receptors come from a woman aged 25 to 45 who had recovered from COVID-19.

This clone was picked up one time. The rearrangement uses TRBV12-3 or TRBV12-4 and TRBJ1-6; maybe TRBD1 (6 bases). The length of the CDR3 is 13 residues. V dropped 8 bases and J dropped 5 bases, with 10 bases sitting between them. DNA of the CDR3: TGTGCCAGCTACAGGGATCATAATTCACCCCTCCACTTT. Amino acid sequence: CASYRDHNSPLHF.

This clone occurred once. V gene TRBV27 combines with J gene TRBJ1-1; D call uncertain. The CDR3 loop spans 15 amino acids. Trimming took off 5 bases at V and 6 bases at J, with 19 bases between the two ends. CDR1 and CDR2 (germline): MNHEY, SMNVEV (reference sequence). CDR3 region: CASSAPGMRRPEAFF. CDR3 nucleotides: TGTGCCAGCAGTGCCCCGGGGATGAGAAGGCCTGAAGCTTTCTTT.

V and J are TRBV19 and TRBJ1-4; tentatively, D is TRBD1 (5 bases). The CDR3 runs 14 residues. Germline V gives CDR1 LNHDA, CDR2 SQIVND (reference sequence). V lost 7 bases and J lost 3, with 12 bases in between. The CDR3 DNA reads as TGTGCCAGTAATACGGGGGGGTCTAATGAAAAACTGTTTTTT. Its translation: CASNTGGSNEKLFF.

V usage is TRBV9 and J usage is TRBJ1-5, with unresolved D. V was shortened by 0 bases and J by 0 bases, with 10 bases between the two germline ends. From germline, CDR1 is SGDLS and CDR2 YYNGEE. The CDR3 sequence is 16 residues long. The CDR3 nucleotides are TGTGCCAGCAGCGTAGGAGCGGAATATAGCAATCAGCCCCAGCATTTT. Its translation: CASSVGAEYSNQPQHF.

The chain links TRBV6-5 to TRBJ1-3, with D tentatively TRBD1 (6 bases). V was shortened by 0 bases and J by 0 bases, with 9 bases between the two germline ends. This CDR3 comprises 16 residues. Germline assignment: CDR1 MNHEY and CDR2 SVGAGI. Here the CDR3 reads CASSYSGQPSGNTIYF. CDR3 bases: TGTGCCAGCAGTTACTCAGGACAGCCCTCTGGAAACACCATATATTTT.

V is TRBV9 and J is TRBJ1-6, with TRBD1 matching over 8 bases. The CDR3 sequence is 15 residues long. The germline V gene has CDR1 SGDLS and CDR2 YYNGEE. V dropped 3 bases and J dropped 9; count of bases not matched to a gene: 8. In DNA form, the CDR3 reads TGTGCCAGCAGCGACAGGGGGGGCGGTGGTTCACCCCTCCACTTT. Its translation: CASSDRGGGGSPLHF.

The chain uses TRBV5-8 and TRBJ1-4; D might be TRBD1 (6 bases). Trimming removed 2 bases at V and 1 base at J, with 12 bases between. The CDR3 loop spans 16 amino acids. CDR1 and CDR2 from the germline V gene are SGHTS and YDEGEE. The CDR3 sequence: CASSFVGAVTNEKLFF. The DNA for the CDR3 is TGTGCCAGCAGCTTTGTGGGGGCCGTAACTAATGAAAAACTGTTTTTT.

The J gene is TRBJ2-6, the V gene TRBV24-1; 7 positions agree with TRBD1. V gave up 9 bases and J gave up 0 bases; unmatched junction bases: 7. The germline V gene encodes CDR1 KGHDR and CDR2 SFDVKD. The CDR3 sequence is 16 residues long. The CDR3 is CATESGTASGANVLTF. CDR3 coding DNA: TGTGCCACCGAGTCCGGGACAGCCTCTGGGGCCAACGTCCTGACTTTC.

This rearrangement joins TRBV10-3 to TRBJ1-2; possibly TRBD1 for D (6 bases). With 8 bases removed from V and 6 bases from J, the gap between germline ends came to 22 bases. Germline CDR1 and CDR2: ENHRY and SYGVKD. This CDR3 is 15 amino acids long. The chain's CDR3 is CAISTPDRTLDGYTF. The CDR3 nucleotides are TGTGCCATCTCTACACCTGACAGGACCTTGGATGGCTACACCTTC.

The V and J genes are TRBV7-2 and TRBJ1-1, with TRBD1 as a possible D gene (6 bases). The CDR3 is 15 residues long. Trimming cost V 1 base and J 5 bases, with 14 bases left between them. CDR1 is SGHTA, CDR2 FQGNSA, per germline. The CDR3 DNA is TGTGCCAGCAGCTTAGTGGTACAGGGTACGACTGAAGCTTTCTTT. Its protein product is CASSLVVQGTTEAFF.

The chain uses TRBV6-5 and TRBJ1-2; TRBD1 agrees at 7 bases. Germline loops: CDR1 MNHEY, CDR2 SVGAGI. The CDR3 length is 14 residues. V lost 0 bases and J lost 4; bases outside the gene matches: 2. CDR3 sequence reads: CASSYSAGGYGYTF. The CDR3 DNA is TGTGCCAGCAGTTACTCGGCAGGGGGCTATGGCTACACCTTC.

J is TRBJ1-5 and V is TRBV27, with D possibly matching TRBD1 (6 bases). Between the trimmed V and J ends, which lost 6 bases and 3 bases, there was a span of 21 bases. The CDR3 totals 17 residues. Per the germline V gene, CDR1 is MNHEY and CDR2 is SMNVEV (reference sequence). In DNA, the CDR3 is TGTGCCAGCAGCCGAAAAGGGACAAATGTTTACAATCAGCCCCAGCATTTT. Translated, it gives CASSRKGTNVYNQPQHF.

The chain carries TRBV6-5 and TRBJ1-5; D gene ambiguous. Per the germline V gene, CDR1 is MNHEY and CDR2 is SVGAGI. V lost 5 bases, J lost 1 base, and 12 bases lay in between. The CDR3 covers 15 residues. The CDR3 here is CASSKAGGSNQPQHF. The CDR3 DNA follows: TGTGCCAGCAGTAAGGCCGGAGGGAGCAATCAGCCCCAGCATTTT.

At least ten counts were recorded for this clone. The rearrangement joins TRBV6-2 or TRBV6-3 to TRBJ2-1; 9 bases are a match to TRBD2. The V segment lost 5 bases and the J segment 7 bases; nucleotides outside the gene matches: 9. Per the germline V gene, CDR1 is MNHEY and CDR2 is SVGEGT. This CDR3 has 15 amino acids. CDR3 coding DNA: TGTGCCAGCAGTCCCGGACTAGCGTTGCTGAATGAGCAGTTCTTC. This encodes CASSPGLALLNEQFF.

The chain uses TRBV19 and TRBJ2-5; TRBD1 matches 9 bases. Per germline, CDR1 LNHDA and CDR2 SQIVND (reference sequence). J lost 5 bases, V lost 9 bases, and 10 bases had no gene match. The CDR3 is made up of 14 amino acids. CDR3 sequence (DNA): TGTGCCAGCCGCCCCGGGACAGGGAGGGAGACCCAGTACTTC. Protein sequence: CASRPGTGRETQYF.

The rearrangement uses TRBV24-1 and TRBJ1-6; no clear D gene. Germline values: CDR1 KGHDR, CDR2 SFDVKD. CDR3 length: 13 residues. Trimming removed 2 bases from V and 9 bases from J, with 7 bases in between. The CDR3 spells CATSDSLASPLHF. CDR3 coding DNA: TGTGCCACCAGTGATTCCCTGGCTTCACCCCTCCACTTT.

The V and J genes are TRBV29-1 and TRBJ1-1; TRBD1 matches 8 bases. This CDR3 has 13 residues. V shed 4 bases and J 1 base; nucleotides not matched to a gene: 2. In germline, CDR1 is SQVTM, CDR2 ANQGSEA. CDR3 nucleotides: TGCAGCGTTGCAGGGGGCGAGAACACTGAAGCTTTCTTT. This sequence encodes CSVAGGENTEAFF.

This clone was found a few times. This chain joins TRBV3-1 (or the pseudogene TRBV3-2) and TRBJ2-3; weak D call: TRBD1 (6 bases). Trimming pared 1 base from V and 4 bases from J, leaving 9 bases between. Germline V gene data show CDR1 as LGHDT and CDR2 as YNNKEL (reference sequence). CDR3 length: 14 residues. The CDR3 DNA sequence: TGTGCCAGCAGCCAAGTACCAGGGGCAGATACGCAGTATTTT. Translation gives CASSQVPGADTQYF.

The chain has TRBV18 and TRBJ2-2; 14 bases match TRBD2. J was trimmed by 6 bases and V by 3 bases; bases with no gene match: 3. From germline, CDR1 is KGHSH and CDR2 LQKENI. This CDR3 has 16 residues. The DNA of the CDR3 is TGTGCCAGCTCACCGACTAGCGGGAGGGACCCCGGGGAGCTGTTTTTT. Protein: CASSPTSGRDPGELFF.

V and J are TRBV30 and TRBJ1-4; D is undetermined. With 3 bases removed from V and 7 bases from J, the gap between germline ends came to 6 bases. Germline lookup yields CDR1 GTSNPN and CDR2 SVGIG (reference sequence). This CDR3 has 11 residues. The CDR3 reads CAWSRGEKLFF. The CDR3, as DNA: TGTGCCTGGAGCCGGGGTGAAAAACTGTTTTTT.

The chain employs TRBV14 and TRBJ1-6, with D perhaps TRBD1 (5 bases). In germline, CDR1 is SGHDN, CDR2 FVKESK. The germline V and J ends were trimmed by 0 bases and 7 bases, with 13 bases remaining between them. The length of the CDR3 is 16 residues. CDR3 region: CASSQDLMTVNSPLHF. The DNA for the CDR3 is TGTGCCAGCAGCCAAGATCTAATGACAGTCAATTCACCCCTCCACTTT.

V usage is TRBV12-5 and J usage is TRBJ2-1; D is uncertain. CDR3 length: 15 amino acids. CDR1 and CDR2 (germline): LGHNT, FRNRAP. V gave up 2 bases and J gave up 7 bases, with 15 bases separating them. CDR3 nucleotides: TGTGCTAGTGGTTTGTCGCTAGTCGGCCCTAATGAGCAGTTCTTC. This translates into CASGLSLVGPNEQFF.

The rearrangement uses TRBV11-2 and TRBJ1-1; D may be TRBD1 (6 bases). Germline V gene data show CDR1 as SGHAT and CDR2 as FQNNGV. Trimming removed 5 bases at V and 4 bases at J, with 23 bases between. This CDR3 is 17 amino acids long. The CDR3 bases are TGTGCCAGCAGCCCCCTCATTTGGACAGAGAGGATCACTGAAGCTTTCTTT. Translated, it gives CASSPLIWTERITEAFF. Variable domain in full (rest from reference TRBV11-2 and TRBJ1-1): EAGVAQSPRYKIIEKRQSVAFWCNPISGHATLYWYQQILGQGPKLLIQFQNNGVVDDSQLPKDRFSAERLKGVDSTLKIQPAKLEDSAVYLCASSPLIWTERITEAFFGQGTRLTVV.

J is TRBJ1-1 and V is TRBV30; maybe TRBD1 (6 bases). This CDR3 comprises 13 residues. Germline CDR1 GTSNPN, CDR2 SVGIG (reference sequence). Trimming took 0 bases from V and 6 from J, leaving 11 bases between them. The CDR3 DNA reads TGTGCCTGGAGTGTACAAAGGACAGCTGAAGCTTTCTTT. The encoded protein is CAWSVQRTAEAFF.

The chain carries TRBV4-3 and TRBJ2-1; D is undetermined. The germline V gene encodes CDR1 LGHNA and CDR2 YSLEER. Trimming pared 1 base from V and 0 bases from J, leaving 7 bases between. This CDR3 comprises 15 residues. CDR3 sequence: CASSQGPGSYNEQFF. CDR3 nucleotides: TGCGCCAGCAGCCAAGGCCCAGGCTCCTACAATGAGCAGTTCTTC.

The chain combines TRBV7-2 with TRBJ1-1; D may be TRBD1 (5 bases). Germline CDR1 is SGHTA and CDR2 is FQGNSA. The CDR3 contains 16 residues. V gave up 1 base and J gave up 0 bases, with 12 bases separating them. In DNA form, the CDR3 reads TGTGCCAGCAGCTTAGAGGCCGGGACTTTGAACACTGAAGCTTTCTTT. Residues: CASSLEAGTLNTEAFF.

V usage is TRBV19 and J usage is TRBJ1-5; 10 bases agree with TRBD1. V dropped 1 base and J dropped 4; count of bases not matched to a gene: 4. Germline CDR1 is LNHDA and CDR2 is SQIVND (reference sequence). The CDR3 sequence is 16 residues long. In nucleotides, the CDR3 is TGTGCCAGTAGTATAGGGACAGGGGGACGGAATCAGCCCCAGCATTTT. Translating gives CASSIGTGGRNQPQHF.

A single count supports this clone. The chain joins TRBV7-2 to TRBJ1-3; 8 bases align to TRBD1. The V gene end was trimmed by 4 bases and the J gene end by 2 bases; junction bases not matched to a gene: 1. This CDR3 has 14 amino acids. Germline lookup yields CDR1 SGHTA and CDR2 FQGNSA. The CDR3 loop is CASSSDRAGNTIYF. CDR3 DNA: TGTGCCAGCAGCTCGGACAGGGCTGGAAACACCATATATTTT. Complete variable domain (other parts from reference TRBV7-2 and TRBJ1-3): GAGVSQSPSNKVTEKGKDVELRCDPISGHTALYWYRQSLGQGLEFLIYFQGNSAPDKSGLPSDRFSAERTGGSVSTLTIQRTQQEDSAVYLCASSSDRAGNTIYFGEGSWLTVV.

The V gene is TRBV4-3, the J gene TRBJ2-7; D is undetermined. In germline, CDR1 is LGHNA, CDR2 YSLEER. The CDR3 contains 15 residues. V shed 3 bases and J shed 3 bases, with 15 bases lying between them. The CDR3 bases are TGCGCCAGCAGCCAGGGTTCGACTCCTGACTACGAGCAGTACTTC. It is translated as CASSQGSTPDYEQYF.

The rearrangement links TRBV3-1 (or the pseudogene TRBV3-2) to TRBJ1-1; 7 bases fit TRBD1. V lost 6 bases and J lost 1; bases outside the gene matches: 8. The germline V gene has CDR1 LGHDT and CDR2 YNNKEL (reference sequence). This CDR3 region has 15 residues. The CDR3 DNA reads TGTGCCAGCAGACCGAGGGACAGACAGAACACTGAAGCTTTCTTT. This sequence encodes CASRPRDRQNTEAFF.